A selection of T cell receptor beta chains follows, all from one sample in a study of human thymus T cells. The protocol was immunoSEQ multiplex PCR, while the TCRdb copy is restricted to in-frame clones and leaves out a portion. The sample includes roughly 130,000 clones, over 85% of them seen just once. The sequenced material came from thymus tissue. These receptors were taken from a boy in the first two years of life with a congenital heart defect but otherwise immunologically healthy. Each CDR3 is given with its conserved first and last residue. Size is stated for part of the rows, as once, few or many counts, or as a class when the clone is expanded.

.	TRBV5-1	TRBJ2-2	CASSLRTGANTGELFF
once	TRBV6-5	TRBJ2-7	CASSETGAHEQYF
.	TRBV21-1	TRBJ2-1	CASSDTGGSSNEQFF
.	TRBV27	TRBJ2-7	CASSGDRGLEQYF
once	TRBV12-2	TRBJ2-7	CASRLFGSEQYF
.	TRBV9	TRBJ2-7	CASSVGGWDYEQYF
.	TRBV4-1	TRBJ2-7	CASSQVVSGAPYEQYF
.	TRBV28	TRBJ1-1	CASSAIDREGNTEAFF
.	TRBV7-9	TRBJ2-2	CASSLGLAGGVNTGELFF
.	TRBV6-1	TRBJ1-1	CASSGWGAGENTEAFF
.	TRBV25-1	TRBJ2-7	CASLKPGVPREGYEQYF
.	TRBV28	TRBJ2-1	CASRYTTGTREQFF
.	TRBV2	TRBJ2-7	CASTSSGRGEQYF
.	TRBV27	TRBJ2-7	CASRRLAGPYEQYF
.	TRBV5-1	TRBJ2-2	CASSLTEELFF
.	TRBV9	TRBJ2-1	CASSARGLIDRLNEQFF
.	TRBV7-9	TRBJ1-1	CASSFGTGTGCHEAFF
.	TRBV7-8	TRBJ2-4	CASSPGRGAEENIQYF
.	TRBV4-3	TRBJ1-1	CASSQDWTGPEAFF
.	TRBV9	TRBJ2-7	CATLAAYYEQYF
.	TRBV20-1	TRBJ1-2	CSDRGYTF
.	TRBV28	TRBJ1-2	CASSPTGYGYTF
few	TRBV30	TRBJ1-6	CACLGQGNSPLHF
.	TRBV27	TRBJ2-7	CASSTRTGVSSYEQYF
.	TRBV19	TRBJ1-4	CASTPTGGTNEKLFF
.	TRBV28	TRBJ1-2	CASTLSPCGRFNYGYTF
.	TRBV20-1	TRBJ2-1	CSARSSGEQFF
.	TRBV7-9	TRBJ2-7	CASSLGTTYEQYF
.	TRBV2	TRBJ1-2	CARIKATGAGYTF
.	TRBV12-5	TRBJ2-7	CASGLIPKRDSPYPQGEQYF
.	TRBV19	TRBJ2-5	CASSLGRGETQYF
.	TRBV27	TRBJ1-2	CASSTKGQGSYGYTF
.	TRBV4-3	TRBJ2-7	CASSQERGSPLSYEQYF
.	TRBV7-9	TRBJ1-5	CASTKDMGERKHF
.	TRBV6-5	TRBJ2-7	CASSYKNCSYEQYF
.	TRBV28	TRBJ2-4	CASSLERDWRAKNIQYF
.	TRBV11-2	TRBJ2-1	CASSITGTDYNEQFF
.	TRBV2	TRBJ1-4	CASSEGQFATNEKLFF
.	TRBV2	TRBJ2-7	CASSVLGGTYEQYF
.	TRBV29-1	TRBJ2-3	CSVELPRDRDRGHDTQYF
.	TRBV27	TRBJ1-2	CASSLVTPPRWEGDGYTF
.	TRBV28	TRBJ1-5	CASTDGGGVKGNQPQHF
.	TRBV15	TRBJ2-7	CATSSKSQGPDYEQYF
.	TRBV6-1	TRBJ2-7	CASSGPSTETYEQYF
once	TRBV5-1	TRBJ1-2	CASSFSFWGQGSLLNYGYTF
.	TRBV4-3	TRBJ1-2	CASSRQGVSYGYTF
once	TRBV2	TRBJ2-3	CASSDGGATDTQYF
.	TRBV7-7	TRBJ2-7	CASSWDSRAYEQYF
.	TRBV28	TRBJ2-3	CASSFQGSVQNTDTQYF
few	TRBV12-5	TRBJ1-1	CASGAQGANTEAFF
.	TRBV10-3	TRBJ2-3	CAISEVPGQGLAGATDTQYF
.	TRBV19	TRBJ1-5	CASSIGTGDQPQHF
.	TRBV10-3	TRBJ2-3	CAISNKDREADTQYF
.	TRBV4-2	TRBJ2-1	CASSPRETSPYNEQFF
.	TRBV15	TRBJ2-7	CATSRRLAGGIYEQYF
.	TRBV11-2	TRBJ2-7	CASSLDGQVSYEQYF
.	TRBV5-4	TRBJ1-3	CASSPKPERHPSGNTIYF
.	TRBV29-1	TRBJ2-5	CSVGTSGGKETQYF
.	TRBV5-6	TRBJ1-6	CASSQSARVNSNSPLHF